The 27 T cell receptor beta chains presented below share a single source sample, sequenced in a study of shared clonotypes between healthy human individuals. The assay was immunoSEQ multiplex PCR, and TCRdb's table has in-frame clones only and misses some. The repertoire has 980,000 or so clones, 76% of them found once; the top ten carry around 1.4%. Material: memory CD4+ T cells sorted from blood. Regarding subset: CD45RA-negative fraction. The receptor source for this set is a man aged 18-30 years in good health.

This clone appeared once. The chain employs TRBV11-3 and TRBJ1-1, with TRBD1 matching 11 bases. Germline trimming cut 5 bases from V and 4 bases from J; bases unmatched to any gene: 6. Germline V gene data show CDR1 as SGHNT and CDR2 as YENEEA. The CDR3 covers 15 residues. The CDR3 region is CASSPGQGAITEAFF. DNA for the CDR3: TGTGCCAGCAGCCCTGGACAGGGGGCGATCACTGAAGCTTTCTTT.

V gene TRBV15 combines with J gene TRBJ2-3; TRBD2 matches at 9 bases. The J segment lost 7 bases and the V segment lost 0 bases, leaving 5 bases of the junction unmatched. Germline assignment: CDR1 LNHNV and CDR2 YYDKDF (reference sequence). The CDR3 loop spans 15 amino acids. CDR3 bases: TGTGCCACCAGCAGAGATCGGCTAGCGGGGAATACGCAGTATTTT. It codes for CATSRDRLAGNTQYF. Filled out from reference TRBV15 and TRBJ2-3, the complete variable domain reads DAMVIQNPRYQVTQFGKPVTLSCSQTLNHNVMYWYQQKSSQAPKLLFHYYDKDFNNEADTPDNFQSRRPNTSFCFLDIRSPGLGDTAMYLCATSRDRLAGNTQYFGPGTRLTVL.

V gene TRBV7-2 combines with J gene TRBJ1-3; the match to TRBD1 covers 10 bases. The V and J ends lost 5 bases and 0 bases, in that order; junction bases with no gene match: 7. Per the germline V gene, CDR1 is SGHTA and CDR2 is FQGNSA. The CDR3 has 17 amino acids. The DNA of the CDR3 is TGTGCCAGCAGCCCGACGACAGGGGGCCTCTCTGGAAACACCATATATTTT. It is translated as CASSPTTGGLSGNTIYF.

The chain carries TRBV6-6 and TRBJ1-6, with D maybe TRBD1 (5 bases). Trimming shortened V by 3 bases and J by 7 bases, and 10 bases separated the two germline ends. From germline, CDR1 is MNHNY and CDR2 SVGAGI (reference sequence). This CDR3 contains 14 residues. The CDR3 loop reads CASSYGSGNSPLHF. As DNA, the CDR3 is TGTGCCAGCAGTTATGGATCAGGGAATTCACCCCTCCACTTT.

The rearrangement links TRBV5-1 to TRBJ2-1, with D perhaps matching TRBD2 (5 bases). CDR3 length: 17 amino acids. The V gene's germline CDR1 is SGHRS and CDR2 YFSETQ. V lost 2 bases and J 0 bases, leaving 15 bases between the germline ends. The CDR3, as DNA: TGCGCCAGCAGCTTCACCGGTTCGGGGAGCTCCTACAATGAGCAGTTCTTC. Residues: CASSFTGSGSSYNEQFF.

The V gene is TRBV7-9, the J gene TRBJ2-3; the D is unclear. Germline V gene data show CDR1 as SEHNR and CDR2 as FQNEAQ (reference sequence). The V and J ends lost 2 bases and 0 bases respectively, with 6 bases between them. The CDR3 sequence is 14 residues long. CDR3 region: CASSLSRSTDTQYF. The DNA of the CDR3 is TGTGCCAGCAGCTTAAGTCGGAGCACAGATACGCAGTATTTT.

In its sample, this clone was seen once. The V call is TRBV11-2, the J call TRBJ1-4, with D possibly TRBD1 on 5 matching bases. Trimming left V 1 base short and J 2 bases short, with 11 bases between. The CDR3 extends over 16 amino acids. CDR1 is SGHAT and CDR2 is FQNNGV in the germline V gene. The CDR3 reads CASSLVSGTTNEKLFF. For the CDR3, the DNA is TGTGCCAGCAGCTTAGTGTCGGGGACTACTAATGAAAAACTGTTTTTT.

The chain couples TRBV28 to TRBJ1-4; D perhaps matches TRBD1 (5 bases). The length of the CDR3 is 13 residues. Germline CDR1 reads MDHEN; CDR2 reads SYDVKM. The ends were cut back, 5 bases at V and 8 bases at J, with 12 bases in the middle. CDR3 DNA: TGTGCCAGCAGTATCGGGACTCGGGAAAAACTGTTTTTT. This codes for CASSIGTREKLFF.

This clone was detected only a few times. A much larger clone differs by one base, so this may be a read error. The identical CDR3 is also encoded by other nucleotide sequences in the sample. The chain employs TRBV7-3 and TRBJ1-1; D might be TRBD1 (5 bases). The CDR3 loop spans 13 amino acids. Trimming cost V 2 bases and J 1 base, with 5 bases left between them. Per germline, CDR1 SGHTA and CDR2 FQGTGA. The CDR3, as DNA: TGTGCCAGCAGCTTAGGACAGAACACTGAAGCTTTCTTT. This codes for CASSLGQNTEAFF.

A few counts support this clone. The CDR3: CASSISSPLHF. The CDR3 DNA is TGCGCCAGCAGTATATCCTCACCCCTCCACTTT. The chain links TRBV10-1 to TRBJ1-6; D remains ambiguous. The germline V and J ends were trimmed by 5 bases and 10 bases, with 6 bases remaining between them. The CDR3 is made up of 11 amino acids. Germline CDR1 reads WNHNN; CDR2 reads SYGVQD (reference sequence).

The CDR3, as DNA: TGTGCCAGCAGCCCAGGTGTTGGGGCCCGAAACACCATATATTTT. Translating it yields CASSPGVGARNTIYF. The chain has TRBV7-2 and TRBJ1-3; possibly TRBD1 for D (5 bases). The V end was cut by 5 bases, the J end by 5 bases, with 16 bases between. The germline V gene has CDR1 SGHTA and CDR2 FQGNSA. The CDR3 runs to 15 residues.

The rearrangement uses TRBV29-1 and TRBJ2-7, with 12 bases identical to TRBD1. Germline loops: CDR1 SQVTM, CDR2 ANQGSEA. Trimming took 6 bases from V and 7 from J; bases not matched to a gene: 10. This CDR3 spans 14 amino acids. The CDR3 here is CSVEMGQGAREQYF. The DNA for the CDR3 is TGCAGCGTCGAAATGGGACAGGGGGCTCGGGAGCAGTACTTC.

The genes are TRBV7-9 and TRBJ1-2; a weak D match, TRBD1 (5 bases). Germline-derived CDR1 and CDR2 are SEHNR and FQNEAQ (reference sequence). Between the trimmed V and J ends, which lost 5 bases and 8 bases, there was a span of 15 bases. CDR3 size: 13 residues. CDR3 amino acids: CASSPRDREGYTF. The CDR3 DNA follows: TGTGCCAGCAGCCCCAGGGACCGGGAGGGCTACACCTTC.

The chain has TRBV7-9 and TRBJ2-1; D gene uncertain. V was trimmed by 5 bases and J by 1 base, leaving 9 bases between them. Germline values: CDR1 SEHNR, CDR2 FQNEAQ (reference sequence). CDR3 length equals 14 residues. In DNA, the CDR3 is TGTGCCAGCAGCCTCACGTATTCCTACAATGAGCAGTTCTTC. This translates into CASSLTYSYNEQFF.

Only one count was recorded for this clone. The CDR3 DNA reads as TGCGCCAGCAGCCAAGACTTGGGGGGAGCCGGGGAGCTGTTTTTT. Translated: CASSQDLGGAGELFF. The chain recombines TRBV4-1 with TRBJ2-2; TRBD2 might be the D (6 bases). Germline V gene data show CDR1 as MGHRA and CDR2 as YSYEKL. Trimming stripped 0 bases from V and 6 bases from J, with 11 bases between. The CDR3 runs 15 residues.

J is TRBJ1-1 and V is TRBV20-1; TRBD1 is a possible D gene (6 bases). The germline gives CDR1 DFQATT, CDR2 SNEGSKA (reference sequence). CDR3 size: 11 residues. V lost 6 bases, J lost 7 bases, and 12 bases lay in between. The CDR3 is CSAAGQLEAFF. The CDR3 DNA sequence: TGCAGTGCCGCTGGACAGCTTGAAGCTTTCTTT.

The sample holds many counts of this clone. The CDR3 loop is CASSSGTSGHSYEQYF. The CDR3 bases are TGTGCCAGCTCATCCGGGACTAGCGGACACTCCTACGAGCAGTACTTC. This chain joins TRBV18 and TRBJ2-7, with 11 bases matching TRBD2. CDR1 and CDR2 from the germline V gene are KGHSH and LQKENI. The CDR3 is 16 amino acids. V shed 5 bases and J 0 bases; nucleotides not matched to a gene: 6.

The table lists this clone with a few counts. Germline is not matched at one junction end, which may reflect a read error. The rearrangement links TRBV7-7 to TRBJ2-5; D unresolved. The CDR3 extends over 13 amino acids. Germline V lookup: CDR1 SSHAT, CDR2 FNYEAQ (reference sequence). The CDR3 protein is CASSLNRLETQYF. Here the CDR3 DNA reads TGTGCTAGCAGCTTAAACCGGCTGGAGACCCAGTACTTC.

The chain recombines TRBV27 with TRBJ2-2; the D gene could be TRBD1 or TRBD2 (5 bases each). The CDR3 sequence is 14 residues long. CDR1 is MNHEY, CDR2 SMNVEV, per germline (reference sequence). V lost 7 bases and J lost 1, with 10 bases in between. The CDR3, as DNA: TGTGCCAGCACCAGGGACCGGAACACCGGGGAGCTGTTTTTT. Translating gives CASTRDRNTGELFF.

V usage is TRBV27 and J usage is TRBJ1-5; 7 bases are a match to TRBD1. CDR3 size: 16 residues. V was clipped by 3 bases and J by 8 bases; unmatched bases: 13. CDR1 and CDR2 (germline): MNHEY, SMNVEV (reference sequence). CDR3 DNA: TGTGCCAGCAGTTTTAATCTAGGGGGCAGGTATGAGCCCCAGCATTTT. Amino acids: CASSFNLGGRYEPQHF.

The V call is TRBV4-3, the J call TRBJ2-3; 13 nucleotides agree with TRBD2. This CDR3 is 16 amino acids long. The V and J ends lost 3 bases and 6 bases, in that order; junction bases with no gene match: 6. CDR1 and CDR2 from the germline V gene are LGHNA and YSLEER. CDR3 coding DNA: TGCGCCAGCAGCCAGTCGGGACTAGCGGGATCCGATACGCAGTATTTT. It specifies CASSQSGLAGSDTQYF.

With regard to this clone: This sample includes further DNA sequences coding for the same CDR3. This rearrangement joins TRBV30 to TRBJ1-1; D is ambiguous. Deletions cut 0 bases from V and 8 bases from J, with 10 bases between. The CDR3 is 12 residues long. Germline loops: CDR1 GTSNPN, CDR2 SVGIG (reference sequence). CDR3 sequence: CAWSVRREEAFF. The CDR3 DNA reads as TGTGCCTGGAGTGTACGTAGGGAGGAAGCTTTCTTT.

The V call is TRBV13, the J call TRBJ1-6; no firm D call. The germline gives CDR1 PRHDT, CDR2 FYEKMQ (reference sequence). This CDR3 contains 15 residues. Trimming pared 8 bases from V and 0 bases from J, leaving 11 bases between. CDR3: CASAREGSYNSPLHF. Here the CDR3 DNA reads TGTGCCAGCGCCCGGGAGGGCTCCTATAATTCACCCCTCCACTTT.

The chain recombines TRBV7-3 with TRBJ2-1; D not resolved. Looked up from germline, CDR1 is SGHTA and CDR2 is FQGTGA. CDR3 length: 13 amino acids. Trimming pared 2 bases from V and 4 bases from J, leaving 6 bases between. The CDR3 DNA is TGTGCCAGCAGCTTAGTGGGTTACAATGAGCAGTTCTTC. Protein product: CASSLVGYNEQFF.

The gene calls are TRBV11-3 and TRBJ2-7, with 8 bases fitting TRBD1. Looked up from germline, CDR1 is SGHNT and CDR2 is YENEEA. J lost 7 bases, V lost 5 bases, and 7 bases had no gene match. This CDR3 has 13 residues. The CDR3 sequence: CASSIGQGWEQYF. The DNA of the CDR3 is TGTGCCAGCAGCATTGGACAGGGTTGGGAGCAGTACTTC. The whole variable domain, filled in from reference TRBV11-3 and TRBJ2-7, reads EAGVVQSPRYKIIEKKQPVAFWCNPISGHNTLYWYLQNLGQGPELLIRYENEEAVDDSQLPKDRFSAERLKGVDSTLKIQPAELGDSAVYLCASSIGQGWEQYFGPGTRLTVT.

The V call is TRBV15, the J call TRBJ1-1; D unresolved. Trimming cost V 6 bases and J 0 bases, with 14 bases left between them. The CDR3 has 15 amino acids. Looked up from germline, CDR1 is LNHNV and CDR2 is YYDKDF (reference sequence). The CDR3 DNA reads as TGTGCCACCAGGGCTTGGGGAGAGATGAACACTGAAGCTTTCTTT. This sequence encodes CATRAWGEMNTEAFF.

The chain joins TRBV7-9 to TRBJ1-1; D gene ambiguous. The CDR3 sequence is 13 residues long. Trimming took off 1 base at V and 1 base at J, with 4 bases between the two ends. Germline values: CDR1 SEHNR, CDR2 FQNEAQ (reference sequence). The CDR3 DNA is TGTGCCAGCAGCTTAGTCTGGAACACTGAAGCTTTCTTT. It encodes CASSLVWNTEAFF. The variable domain in full, with the rest retrieved from reference TRBV7-9 and TRBJ1-1, is DTGVSQNPRHKITKRGQNVTFRCDPISEHNRLYWYRQTLGQGPEFLTYFQNEAQLEKSRLLSDRFSAERPKGSFSTLEIQRTEQGDSAMYLCASSLVWNTEAFFGQGTRLTVV.